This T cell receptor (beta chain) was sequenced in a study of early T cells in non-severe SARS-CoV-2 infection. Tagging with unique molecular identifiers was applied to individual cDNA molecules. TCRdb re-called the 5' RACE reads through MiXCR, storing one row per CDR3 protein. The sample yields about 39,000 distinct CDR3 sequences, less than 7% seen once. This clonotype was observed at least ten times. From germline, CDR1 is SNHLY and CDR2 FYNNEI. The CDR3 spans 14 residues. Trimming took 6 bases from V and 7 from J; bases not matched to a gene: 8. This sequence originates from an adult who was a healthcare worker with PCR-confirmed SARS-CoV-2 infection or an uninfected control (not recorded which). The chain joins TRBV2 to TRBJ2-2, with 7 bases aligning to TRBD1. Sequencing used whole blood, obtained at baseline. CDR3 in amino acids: CASRNDRAVGELFF. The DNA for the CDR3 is TGTGCCAGCAGGAACGACAGGGCCGTCGGGGAGCTGTTTTTT.